This record covers a single T cell receptor (beta chain). This CDR3 comprises 16 residues. Per the germline V gene, CDR1 is LNHNV and CDR2 is YYDKDF (reference sequence). The ends lost 5 bases at V and 0 bases at J; junction bases unmatched: 3. In the study's own analysis: Counts of nucleated cells, estimated from reference gene primer amplification, were obtained. Sequencing used immunoSEQ multiplex PCR; TCRdb keeps in-frame clones, though not all of them. The D gene and trimming were derived from the DNA, and the V and J assignments and clone size from that table. The sample carries fewer than 200,000 clones, about 80% recorded once. This entry belongs to a study of blood T cell repertoires in COVID-19. Study context: Samples of COVID-19 (acute and convalescent) were obtained from the United States, Italy and Spain.

The chain couples TRBV15 to TRBJ2-3, with TRBD2 identical over 12 bases. What was sequenced was PBMCs or T cells enriched from blood (not recorded which). This receptor was taken from a woman aged 70-85 years in a cohort exposed to, infected with or recovered from COVID-19 (not recorded which). The CDR3 reads CATSLGTSGSTDTQYF. CDR3 bases: TGTGCCACCAGCTTAGGGACTAGCGGGAGCACAGATACGCAGTATTTT.